This TCR beta chain is drawn from a study of CXCR3-negative and CXCR3-positive naive CD8 T cells. Overall study results and limits: Both naive subsets, CXCR3-negative and CXCR3-positive, displayed similar TRBV-TRBJ usage, unlike memory cells. Post-cryopreservation CXCR3 expression was partly diminished, and the bulk of assays employed fresh PBMCs. Diversity in memory CD8+ cells fell much lower than the comparably high levels seen in both naive subsets. Hydrophobicity was higher for TRB CDR3s found in CXCR3-positive naive cells than in CXCR3-negative naive cells.

The CDR3 length is 15 residues. TRB cDNA libraries were made by UMI-labeled 5' RACE. TCRdb re-called the 5' RACE reads and catalogs CDR3 proteins one per entry, DNA excluded. This sample lists fewer than 140,000 distinct CDR3 sequences; its ten largest clones have 0.35% to 0.4%. Remarks on this clonotype: The antigen remains undetermined.

This TCR came from a human donor in good health. Some clones in this sample may be carry-over from other donors' samples. The sample was naive CXCR3+ CD8+ T cells from blood. The subset here: CD45RO-CCR7+CD27+CD95- naive CD8+ T cells expressing CXCR3 (TNR3+). This chain joins TRBV12-3 or TRBV12-4 and TRBJ2-1. The CDR3: CASSLGSTSYNEQFF.